This T cell receptor beta chain is from a study of cytomegalovirus exposure and HLA in healthy donors (dated by TCRdb to the late 2010s). Some background on the complete study: An earlier analysis of under 600 of the donors reported 250 to 350 Gb of sequence data and 100 million to 130 million unique TCR beta sequences from some 180 million T cells. Approximately 300 gigabases of sequencing data and around 85 million unique TCR sequences made up an early release that covered 640 HLA-typed donors. Of the approximately 400 genotyped donors, approximately 82% fell in the genetic ancestry cluster associated with self-reported Caucasian donors. The study aimed to test whether cataloging public T cell receptors could reveal signatures of past pathogen exposure. The T cell repertoires of under 700 subjects were profiled by immunosequencing and related to cytomegalovirus serostatus. Along with the roughly 610-subject first cohort, a separate validation cohort of over 90 different subjects was used. To predict cytomegalovirus infection status, the study combined high-throughput TCR immunosequencing, statistical association of individual TCRs with disease status, and machine learning. A later analysis re-analyzed previously published TCR beta repertoires from 550 to 700 donors and added high-resolution HLA genotyping to study TCR occurrence patterns. The later analysis used no new phenotypic data to find candidate immune exposures, relying instead on TCR beta sequences and their occurrence across donors. To decide whether each TCR beta V gene segment behaved as functional or pseudogenic, an earlier analysis of some 600 of the donors relied on high-throughput TCR beta sequencing. Donor age, sex, ethnicity and CMV serostatus were compiled together with the repertoire data. A later genetic analysis used genome-wide SNP genotypes for about 60% of the roughly 700 donors, treating that subset as a discovery cohort. All discovery cohort repertoires had been generated using a single sequencing platform. Both class I and class II loci were covered by HLA typing, at four-digit resolution. The number of donors typed differed by locus, with roughly 620-630 for A, B, C, DRB1 and DQB1, roughly 520 for DQA1, about 610 for DPA1, and approximately 470 for DPB1. Because of strong linkage in the cohort, roughly five DR-DQ haplotypes were treated as single units for association and clustering. On average, around 240,000 unique TCR beta nucleotide sequences were sequenced per donor among 350 to 400 genotyped donors of the cohort, with around 19% of those sequences being non-productive. Study-level results and caveats: A further reported finding was that TCR beta sequences accurately predicted the HLA-A and HLA-B alleles for most subjects in the first cohort. The sequencing pipeline was judged likely to have produced a cluster of highly shared sequence variants as a technical artifact. In this cohort, only TCR beta chains were sequenced, and detectable features were limited by the absence of alpha or paired-chain data. In a later analysis, the rate of TCR association differed among HLA loci, with DRB1 alleles having the most associated TCRs and HLA-C alleles having the fewest. A later analysis reported that several top co-occurrence clusters appeared linked to parvovirus B19, influenza, CMV and Epstein-Barr virus. The classifier was reported to diagnose cytomegalovirus status with high specificity and sensitivity in both the original cohort and the validation cohort. A later genetic analysis associated a missense DCLRE1C variant with V-gene and J-gene trimming of TCR beta chains, and an independent cohort replicated the association. The 87-base-pair reads could not distinguish some IMGT-functional V segments, including TRBV6-2 and TRBV6-3, so those segments were excluded. Most TCR sequences were seen in very few donors, while some public TCRs were found in many individuals. The presence/absence analyses assumed that sequencing depth was roughly uniform across donors, and that assumption may not be true. Specific HLA alleles were associated with some 15,000 TCR beta sequences at a false discovery rate of 0.05 in a later analysis. Most CMV-associated TCR beta chains appeared to be HLA-restricted in a later analysis, and the HLA associations seemed to be driven largely by CMV exposure. The authors suggested that the approach could potentially be extended to other disease states and immunological phenotypes. A later analysis found that HLA-associated TCR beta chains were more clonally expanded and had lower generation probabilities than equally common non-associated chains. In vitro tests confirmed that a few of the cytomegalovirus-associated TCR beta chains recognize cytomegalovirus antigens. Correlated functional status among segregating V segments might be attributable to linkage disequilibrium, but an unknown experimental factor could not be ruled out. The earlier analysis of about 600 of the donors excluded fewer than 20 rarely observed V segments, including chromosome 9 orphons, because counts were too low. The study gave a list of under 200 TCR beta chains associated with cytomegalovirus. In a later genetic analysis, fewer N-insertions in productive TCRs were reported among donors in an Asian-associated ancestry cluster than the roughly 640-donor mean. Immune exposure information for the cohort was limited to CMV serostatus. In an earlier analysis of some 640 of the donors, most TCR beta V segments were observed in productive rearrangements about 90% or about 30% of the time, broadly matching IMGT annotations. Strong co-occurrence of HLA alleles, especially DR and DQ, made assigning TCR associations to individual alleles difficult. Because HLA typing was missing for some donors at each locus, association tests included only the typed subset.

The cohort was made up of roughly 670 healthy bone marrow donors. All cohort members were sampled while nominally healthy, although unrecorded immune exposures were likely present. The donor tested CMV seronegative, placing the donor among the 350 to 400 seronegative members of the cohort. A peripheral blood sample was provided by each donor, and peripheral blood mononuclear cells were used for TCR beta sequencing. The Qiagen DNeasy Blood Extraction Kit was used to extract genomic DNA from the blood cell samples. V sheds 5 bases and J sheds 6 bases, leaving 17 bases between their ends. The CDR3 numbers 15 residues from cysteine through phenylalanine. The read is trimmed to its CDR3 DNA, 45 bases read in frame from base 1. The germline V gene specifies LGHNT as CDR1 and FRNRAP as CDR2. This clone was observed once. The specificity of this receptor is unknown. No clone much larger than this one lies a single base away; base qualities are absent. Within the sample, other DNA sequences also encode this same CDR3.

Receptor libraries were prepared by the immunoSEQ multiplex PCR assay. For the multiplex PCR, a mixture combining 60 forward primers for TCR Vbeta segments and 13 reverse primers for TCR Jbeta segments was used. A multiplex PCR assay on genomic DNA amplified the CDR3 region of rearranged TCR beta genes. The amplified TCR beta libraries were sequenced on the Illumina HiSeq System as 87-base-pair reads. As for the authors' bioinformatics: A later analysis counted tens of millions of unique TCR beta chains across the 500 to 850 repertoires, and approximately 11 million of these chains were shared by at least two donors. Raw reads were error-corrected and collapsed into unique sequences by a nearest-neighbor algorithm in which closely related sequences were merged to remove PCR and sequencing errors. V, D and J gene segments were assigned by aligning CDR3 sequences to IMGT reference sequences. For a sequence to be retained, at least a six-nucleotide match to both a V gene segment and a J gene segment was required. Rearrangements were called productive when the CDR3 lacked stop codons and stayed in frame with V and J; all others were non-productive. CDR3 was defined according to IMGT convention as the region running from the second conserved V-encoded cysteine to the conserved J-encoded phenylalanine. In an earlier analysis of 587 of the donors, sequences lacking an unambiguous match to a single V gene segment were excluded. In an earlier analysis of several hundred of the donors, V segments were called functional above 56.7% productive rearrangements and were called segregating when the between-donor standard deviation exceeded 5%. A statistical classification framework was developed to diagnose cytomegalovirus status using the catalog of TCR beta chain sequences. V and J gene assignment, in a later analysis, came from comparing TCR nucleotide sequences with IMGT/GENE-DB human TR gene sequences. In a later analysis, CDR3 sequences and most-parsimonious VDJ recombination scenarios were assigned using the TCRdist pipeline. In a later analysis, each TCR beta chain was defined by its CDR3 amino acid sequence together with its V-gene family, and reads lacking a unique V-gene family were excluded. A later analysis removed 592 highly shared, low-generation-probability nucleotide sequences to deal with suspected cross-contamination and a sequencing artifact. In a later analysis, a clonal expansion index was calculated for each public chain from normalized within-repertoire ranks of inferred template counts. In a later analysis, generation probabilities were computed using a VDJ recombination model fitted to out-of-frame rearrangements, and the results were checked against IGoR. Hypergeometric tests were used in a later analysis to score TCR-TCR, TCR-HLA and TCR-CMV co-occurrence, with a repertoire-size bias correction applied to the TCR pairs. A later analysis estimated false discovery rates by permuting HLA or CMV assignments 20 times. In a later analysis, co-occurring TCRs were grouped using DBSCAN, and TCRdist sequence similarity was added for clustering within HLA-allele-positive subsets. Repertoires with fewer than 30,000 or more than 120,000 public chains were left out of co-occurrence clustering, as were four to six repertoires with anomalous nucleotide sharing. In its TCRdb copy, this immuneACCESS table keeps in-frame sequences only and misses some clones. Where compared with another copy, unresolved V genes explain less than half of these, and the others have no known cause. The D gene and trimming were derived from the DNA, and the V and J assignments and clone size from that table. In this sample the table shows fewer than 350,000 clones, around nine tenths of which occur a single time. The ten largest clones take up about 2% of the sample.

The sequencing sample was made of PBMCs. The chain couples TRBV12-5 to TRBJ1-5, and the D gene may be TRBD1, 6 bases matching. This TCR came from a woman aged 18-35 years in good health and CMV-seronegative. The CDR3 loop reads CASGLAQGVGQPQHF. In nucleotide form, the sequence is TGTGCTAGTGGTCTGGCACAGGGTGTGGGTCAGCCCCAGCATTTT.